Sequencing of this T cell receptor (beta chain) was carried out in a study of Graves' ophthalmopathy and Graves' hyperthyroidism. General observations from the study: Sensitivity reached 87.88% and specificity roughly 81% for a 13-signature model separating ophthalmopathy from stable hyperthyroidism. Most expanded clonotypes from thyroid (those above 0.001 frequency) were also found in blood. Ophthalmopathy progression predictions by the model showed about 75% specificity and approximately 71% sensitivity.

TCR beta CDR3 amplification used RNA transcripts. Second-round multiplex PCR came after a first-round RT-PCR that employed HTBI primers. Using its own MiXCR run on the multiplex PCR reads, TCRdb lists one record per CDR3 protein. Here the sample spans hundreds of thousands of distinct CDR3 sequences, over 20% being singletons. CDR1 and CDR2 from the germline V gene are MNHNS and SASEGT. The CDR3 is 16 residues long. V shed 7 bases, J shed 1 base, and the junction held 7 bases outside the gene matches. Isolation of PBMCs was performed using over 9.5 ml of fresh peripheral blood. In its sample, this clonotype was seen many times. Its specificity is not known.

This clonotype was obtained from a young woman with stable Graves' hyperthyroidism. Some clones in this sample may be carry-over from other donors' samples. The chain joins TRBV6-1 to TRBJ2-2; 9 nucleotides align to TRBD2. Sequenced sample: peripheral blood. The CDR3 DNA reads as TGTGCCAGCAACTTGGCGGGAGGGGGGAACACCGGGGAGCTGTTTTTT. It translates to CASNLAGGGNTGELFF.